Sequencing of this T cell receptor (beta chain) was carried out in a study of T cell responses to AZD1222 COVID-19 vaccine. Data came from immunoSEQ multiplex PCR; TCRdb stores just in-frame clones and leaves some out. The sample contains 85,000 to 90,000 clones, 80% to 90% of which appear only once. The CDR3 covers 17 residues. V was pared by 0 bases and J by 3 bases, with 18 bases between. Germline V gives CDR1 LNHNV, CDR2 YYDKDF (reference sequence). Study conclusions and caveats: White British people made up most donors, females outnumbered males, and clonal diversity was possibly underestimated. Unmutated variant regions are reportedly targeted by nearly half of spike-specific TCRs. The number of AZD1222 recipients seropositive at baseline was only 6 or 7.

A note on this clone: Its antigen is currently unknown.

The sequencing here drew on peripheral blood, taken on day 0 of MenACWY control vaccination. The receptor comes from an adult in good health. The rearrangement links TRBV15 to TRBJ2-7; D is perhaps TRBD2 (6 bases). The CDR3 nucleotides read TGTGCCACCAGCAGAGATTTGGGCGGAGGGATTGACTACGAGCAGTACTTC. This codes for CATSRDLGGGIDYEQYF.